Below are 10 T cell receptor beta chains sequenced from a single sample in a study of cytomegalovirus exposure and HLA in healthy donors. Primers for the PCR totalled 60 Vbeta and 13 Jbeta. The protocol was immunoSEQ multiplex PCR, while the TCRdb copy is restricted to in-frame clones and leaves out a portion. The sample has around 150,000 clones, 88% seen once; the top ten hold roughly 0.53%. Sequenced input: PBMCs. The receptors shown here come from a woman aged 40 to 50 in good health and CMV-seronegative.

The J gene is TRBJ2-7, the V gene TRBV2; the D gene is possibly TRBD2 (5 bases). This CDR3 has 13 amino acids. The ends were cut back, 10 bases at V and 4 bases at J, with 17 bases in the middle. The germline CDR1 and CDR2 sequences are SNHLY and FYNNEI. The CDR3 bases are TGTGCCACCACCCGAGAGGGTCGGTACGAGCAGTACTTC. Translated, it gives CATTREGRYEQYF.

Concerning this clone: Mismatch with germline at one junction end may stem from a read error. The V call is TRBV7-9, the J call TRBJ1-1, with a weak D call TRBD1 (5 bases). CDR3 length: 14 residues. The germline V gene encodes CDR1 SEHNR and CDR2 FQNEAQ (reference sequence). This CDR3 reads CSSSQTEPGTEAFF. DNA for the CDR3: TGTTCCAGCAGCCAGACAGAGCCGGGCACTGAAGCTTTCTTT.

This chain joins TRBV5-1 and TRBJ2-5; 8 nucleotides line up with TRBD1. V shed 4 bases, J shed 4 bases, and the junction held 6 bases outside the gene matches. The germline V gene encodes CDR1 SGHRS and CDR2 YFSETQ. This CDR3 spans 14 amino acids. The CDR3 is CASSPTGAGETQYF. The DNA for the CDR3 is TGCGCCAGCAGCCCGACAGGGGCGGGAGAGACCCAGTACTTC.

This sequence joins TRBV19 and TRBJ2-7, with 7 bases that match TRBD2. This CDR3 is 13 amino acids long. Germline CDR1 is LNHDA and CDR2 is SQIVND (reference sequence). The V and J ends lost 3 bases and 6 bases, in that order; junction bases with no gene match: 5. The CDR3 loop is CASSIRIAGEQYF. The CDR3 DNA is TGTGCCAGTAGTATCAGAATAGCGGGCGAGCAGTACTTC.

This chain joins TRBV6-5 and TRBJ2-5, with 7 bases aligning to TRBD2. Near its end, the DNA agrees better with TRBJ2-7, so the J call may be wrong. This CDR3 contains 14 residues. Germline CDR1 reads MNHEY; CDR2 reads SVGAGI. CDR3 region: CASRGPGLLSEQYF. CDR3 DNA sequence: TGTGCCAGCAGGGGACCGGGACTACTTTCCGAGCAGTACTTC.

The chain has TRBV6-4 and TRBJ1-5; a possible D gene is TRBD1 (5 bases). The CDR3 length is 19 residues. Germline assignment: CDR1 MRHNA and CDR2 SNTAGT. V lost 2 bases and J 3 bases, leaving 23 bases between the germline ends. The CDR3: CASSDPAGPVISDNQPQHF. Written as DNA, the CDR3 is TGTGCCAGCAGTGACCCGGCGGGGCCGGTAATAAGCGACAATCAGCCCCAGCATTTT.

The CDR3 sequence: CASRVGTDLYSPLHF. The CDR3 nucleotides read TGTGCCAGCAGGGTCGGGACAGACCTTTATTCACCCCTCCACTTT. The chain is built from TRBV28 and TRBJ1-6; TRBD1 matches 7 bases. V was clipped by 6 bases and J by 8 bases; unmatched bases: 10. CDR3 length: 15 amino acids. In germline, CDR1 is MDHEN, CDR2 SYDVKM.

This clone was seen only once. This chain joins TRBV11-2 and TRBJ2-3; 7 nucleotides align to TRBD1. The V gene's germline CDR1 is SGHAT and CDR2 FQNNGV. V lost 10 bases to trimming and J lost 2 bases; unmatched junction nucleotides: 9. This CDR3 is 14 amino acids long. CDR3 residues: CATRDRFSTDTQYF. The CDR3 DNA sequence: TGTGCCACCCGGGACAGATTTTCCACAGATACGCAGTATTTT.

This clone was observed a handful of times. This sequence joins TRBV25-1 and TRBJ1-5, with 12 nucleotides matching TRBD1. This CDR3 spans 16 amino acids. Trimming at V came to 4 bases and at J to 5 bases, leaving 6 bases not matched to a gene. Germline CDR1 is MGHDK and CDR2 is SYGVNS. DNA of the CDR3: TGTGCCAGCAGTGGCGGGGGACAGGGGGCTGATCAGCCCCAGCATTTT. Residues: CASSGGGQGADQPQHF.

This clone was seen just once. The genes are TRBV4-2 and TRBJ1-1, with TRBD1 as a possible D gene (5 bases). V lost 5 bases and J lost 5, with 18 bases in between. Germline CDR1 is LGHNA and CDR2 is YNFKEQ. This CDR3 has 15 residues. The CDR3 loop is CASSSLAGSATEAFF. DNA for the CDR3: TGTGCCAGCAGCTCACTCGCAGGGTCTGCAACTGAAGCTTTCTTT.